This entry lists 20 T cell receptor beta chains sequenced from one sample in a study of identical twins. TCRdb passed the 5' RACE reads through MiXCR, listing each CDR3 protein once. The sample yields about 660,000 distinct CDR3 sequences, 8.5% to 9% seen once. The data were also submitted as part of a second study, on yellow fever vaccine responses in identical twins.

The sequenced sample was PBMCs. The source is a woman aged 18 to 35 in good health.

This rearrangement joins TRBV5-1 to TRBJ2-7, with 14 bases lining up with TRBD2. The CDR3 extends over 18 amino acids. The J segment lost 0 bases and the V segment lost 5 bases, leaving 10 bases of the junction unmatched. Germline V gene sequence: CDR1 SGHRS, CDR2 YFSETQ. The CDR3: CASSYGLAGGPSSYEQYF. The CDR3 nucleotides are TGCGCCAGCAGTTACGGACTAGCGGGGGGCCCTAGCTCCTACGAGCAGTACTTC.

The CDR3 coding sequence is TGCAGTGCTAGACTGGCGGGCTTCTACACTGAAGCTTTCTTT. Translated: CSARLAGFYTEAFF. The rearrangement uses TRBV20-1 and TRBJ1-1; D is unresolved. Looked up from germline, CDR1 is DFQATT and CDR2 is SNEGSKA (reference sequence). Trimming removed 2 bases at V and 3 bases at J, with 13 bases between. The CDR3 is made up of 14 amino acids.

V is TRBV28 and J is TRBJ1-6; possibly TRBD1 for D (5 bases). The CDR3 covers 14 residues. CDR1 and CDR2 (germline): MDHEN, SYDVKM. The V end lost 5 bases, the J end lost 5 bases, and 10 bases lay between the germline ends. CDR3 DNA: TGTGCCAGCAGTGGGGGGATGGATAATTCACCCCTCCACTTT. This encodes CASSGGMDNSPLHF.

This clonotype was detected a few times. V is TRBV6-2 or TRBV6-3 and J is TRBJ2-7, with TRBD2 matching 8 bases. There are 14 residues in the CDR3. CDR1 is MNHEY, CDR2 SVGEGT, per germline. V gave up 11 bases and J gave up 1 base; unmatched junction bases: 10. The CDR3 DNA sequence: TGTGCCTGCCGACCGGGACTAGGATCCTACGAGCAGTACTTC. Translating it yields CACRPGLGSYEQYF.

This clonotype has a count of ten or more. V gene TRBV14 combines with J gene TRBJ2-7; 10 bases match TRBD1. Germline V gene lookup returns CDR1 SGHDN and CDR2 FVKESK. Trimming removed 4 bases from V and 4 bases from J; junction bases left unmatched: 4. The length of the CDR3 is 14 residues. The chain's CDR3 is CASSLRTGGYEQYF. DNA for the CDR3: TGTGCCAGCAGCCTCAGGACAGGGGGGTACGAGCAGTACTTC.

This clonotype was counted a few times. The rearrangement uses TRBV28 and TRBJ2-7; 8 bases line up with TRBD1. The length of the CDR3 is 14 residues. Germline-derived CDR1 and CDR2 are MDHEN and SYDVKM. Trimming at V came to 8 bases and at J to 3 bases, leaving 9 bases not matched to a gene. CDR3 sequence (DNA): TGTGCCAGCGACACAGACAGGGGAAACTACGAGCAGTACTTC. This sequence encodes CASDTDRGNYEQYF. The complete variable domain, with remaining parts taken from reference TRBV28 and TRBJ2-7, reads DVKVTQSSRYLVKRTGEKVFLECVQDMDHENMFWYRQDPGLGLRLIYFSYDVKMKEKGDIPEGYSVSREKKERFSLILESASTNQTSMYLCASDTDRGNYEQYFGPGTRLTVT.

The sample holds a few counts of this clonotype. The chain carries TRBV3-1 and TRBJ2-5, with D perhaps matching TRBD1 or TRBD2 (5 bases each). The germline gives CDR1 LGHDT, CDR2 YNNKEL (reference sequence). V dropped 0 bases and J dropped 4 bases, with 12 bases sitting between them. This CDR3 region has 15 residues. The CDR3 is CASSQDTRDGETQYF. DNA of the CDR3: TGTGCCAGCAGCCAAGATACCAGGGACGGAGAGACCCAGTACTTC.

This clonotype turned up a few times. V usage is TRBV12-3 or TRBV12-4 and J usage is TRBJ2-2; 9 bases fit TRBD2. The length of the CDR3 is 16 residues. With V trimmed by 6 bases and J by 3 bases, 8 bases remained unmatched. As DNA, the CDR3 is TGTGCCAGCAGAGAGATAGCGGGGGTAGACACCGGGGAGCTGTTTTTT. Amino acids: CASREIAGVDTGELFF.

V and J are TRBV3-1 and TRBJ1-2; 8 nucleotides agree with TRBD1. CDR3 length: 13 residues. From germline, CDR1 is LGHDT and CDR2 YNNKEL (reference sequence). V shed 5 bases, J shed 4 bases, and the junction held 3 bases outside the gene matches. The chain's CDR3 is CASSEGQVYGYTF. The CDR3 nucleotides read TGTGCCAGCAGCGAGGGACAGGTCTATGGCTACACCTTC.

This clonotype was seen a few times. For the CDR3, the DNA is TGTGCCAGCAGAAAAGGGGGGGAACGGAACACTGAAGCTTTCTTT. Translation: CASRKGGERNTEAFF. The rearrangement joins TRBV12-3 or TRBV12-4 to TRBJ1-1, with a weak D call TRBD1 (6 bases). CDR3 length equals 15 residues. V lost 6 bases, J lost 1 base, and 15 bases lay in between.

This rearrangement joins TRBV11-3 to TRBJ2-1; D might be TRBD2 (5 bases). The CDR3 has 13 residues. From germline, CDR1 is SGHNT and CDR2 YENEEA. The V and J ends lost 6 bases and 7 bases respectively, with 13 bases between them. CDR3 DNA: TGTGCCAGCAGTCACCCTAGCCGGAATGAGCAGTTCTTC. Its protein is CASSHPSRNEQFF.

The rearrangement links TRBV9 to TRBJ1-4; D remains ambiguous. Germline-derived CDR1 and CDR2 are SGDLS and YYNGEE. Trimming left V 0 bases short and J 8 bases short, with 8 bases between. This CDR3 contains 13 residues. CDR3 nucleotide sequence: TGTGCCAGCAGCGTAGAAGACAACGAAAAACTGTTTTTT. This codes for CASSVEDNEKLFF.

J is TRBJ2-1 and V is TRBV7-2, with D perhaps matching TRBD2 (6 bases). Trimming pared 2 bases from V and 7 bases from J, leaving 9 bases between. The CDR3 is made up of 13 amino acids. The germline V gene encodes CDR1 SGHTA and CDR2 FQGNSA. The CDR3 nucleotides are TGTGCCAGCAGCTTAATAGCGGAAAATGAGCAGTTCTTC. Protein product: CASSLIAENEQFF.

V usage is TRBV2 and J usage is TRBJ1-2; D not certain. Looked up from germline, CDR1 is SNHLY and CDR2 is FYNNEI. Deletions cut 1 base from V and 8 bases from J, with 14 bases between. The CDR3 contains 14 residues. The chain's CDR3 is CASSEESRIRGYTF. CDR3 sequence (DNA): TGTGCCAGCAGTGAAGAGTCCCGGATACGGGGCTACACCTTC.

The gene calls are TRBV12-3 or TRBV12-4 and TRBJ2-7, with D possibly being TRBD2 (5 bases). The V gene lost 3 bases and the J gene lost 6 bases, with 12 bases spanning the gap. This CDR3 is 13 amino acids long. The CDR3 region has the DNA TGTGCCAGCAGTTTTTTTGCCCGGGGCGAGCAGTACTTC. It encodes CASSFFARGEQYF.

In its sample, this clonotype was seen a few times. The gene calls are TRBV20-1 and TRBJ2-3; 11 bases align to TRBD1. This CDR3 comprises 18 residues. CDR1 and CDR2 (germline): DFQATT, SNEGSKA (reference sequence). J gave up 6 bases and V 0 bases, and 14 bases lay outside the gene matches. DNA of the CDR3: TGCAGTGCTAGAGACCCCGGACAGGGGGCGCTTAGGTTGGATACGCAGTATTTT. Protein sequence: CSARDPGQGALRLDTQYF.

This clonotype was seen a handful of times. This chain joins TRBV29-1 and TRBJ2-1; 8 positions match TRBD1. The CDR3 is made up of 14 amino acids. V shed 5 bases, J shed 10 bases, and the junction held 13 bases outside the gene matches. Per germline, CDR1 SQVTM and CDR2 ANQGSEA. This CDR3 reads CSVQGTGDPVEQFF. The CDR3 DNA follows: TGCAGCGTTCAAGGGACAGGTGACCCTGTGGAGCAGTTCTTC.

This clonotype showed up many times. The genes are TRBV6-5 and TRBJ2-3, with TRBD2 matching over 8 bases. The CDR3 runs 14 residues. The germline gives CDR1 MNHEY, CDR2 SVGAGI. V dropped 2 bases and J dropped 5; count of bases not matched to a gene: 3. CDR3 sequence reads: CASSYEAGGDTQYF. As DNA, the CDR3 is TGTGCCAGCAGTTACGAGGCGGGGGGAGATACGCAGTATTTT.

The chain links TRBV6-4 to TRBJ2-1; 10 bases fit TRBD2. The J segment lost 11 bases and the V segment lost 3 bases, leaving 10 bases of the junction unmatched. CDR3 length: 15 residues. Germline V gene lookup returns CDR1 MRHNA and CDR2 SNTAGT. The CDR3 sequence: CASSEAGGNLGKQFF. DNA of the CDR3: TGTGCCAGCAGTGAAGCGGGGGGGAACCTCGGAAAGCAGTTCTTC.

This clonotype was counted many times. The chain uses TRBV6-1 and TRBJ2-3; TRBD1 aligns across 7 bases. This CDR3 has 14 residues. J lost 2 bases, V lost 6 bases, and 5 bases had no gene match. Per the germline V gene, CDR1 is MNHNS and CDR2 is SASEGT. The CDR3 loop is CASRNRGLTDTQYF. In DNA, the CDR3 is TGTGCCAGCAGGAACAGGGGCCTCACAGATACGCAGTATTTT.